These 25 T cell receptor beta chains originate from one sample sequenced in a study of blood T cells in healthy people across ages. The second PCR ran roughly 6 to 11 cycles with a sample-barcoded 5' primer and J-beta primers. TCRdb recomputed calls from the 5' RACE reads with MiXCR, one row per CDR3 protein. This repertoire shows 600,000 to 1,000,000 distinct CDR3 sequences, 58% found once; its top ten account for approximately 20%. The source material was blood. The receptors were gathered from a man younger than 45 in good health.

The chain couples TRBV6-2 or TRBV6-3 to TRBJ2-1; 9 bases line up with TRBD1. This CDR3 is built from 14 residues. Germline V lookup: CDR1 MNHEY, CDR2 SVGEGT. V shed 5 bases, J shed 15 bases, and the junction held 14 bases outside the gene matches. The CDR3 region has the DNA TGTGCCAGCAGTCGCATGGGACAGGGATGTCATCCGTTCTTC. Translated: CASSRMGQGCHPFF.

The chain couples TRBV7-6 to TRBJ2-1; 16 bases align to TRBD2. Germline V CDR1 and CDR2: SGHVS, FNYEAQ. The CDR3 is 19 residues long. V shed 2 bases, J shed 6 bases, and the junction held 10 bases outside the gene matches. The CDR3 region has the DNA TGTGCCAGCAGCTTAAGGGGCGGGACTAGCGGGGGGGCCATCAATGAGCAGTTCTTC. Its protein is CASSLRGGTSGGAINEQFF. The whole variable domain, filled in from reference TRBV7-6 and TRBJ2-1, reads GAGVSQSPRYKVTKRGQDVALRCDPISGHVSLYWYRQALGQGPEFLTYFNYEAQQDKSGLPNDRFSAERPEGSISTLTIQRTEQRDSAMYRCASSLRGGTSGGAINEQFFGPGTRLTVL.

In this sample, this clonotype turned up once. The gene calls are TRBV12-3 or TRBV12-4 and TRBJ2-3; D is ambiguous. The CDR3 length is 14 residues. V was trimmed by 6 bases and J by 6 bases, leaving 16 bases between them. The CDR3 spells CASRHLTSHDTQYF. CDR3 DNA: TGTGCCAGCAGACATCTGACAAGTCACGATACGCAGTATTTT.

CDR3 nucleotides: TGTGCCACCAGCTCCTCGACCTGGGAAGATACGCAGTATTTT. Its protein is CATSSSTWEDTQYF. J is TRBJ2-3 and V is TRBV15, with unresolved D. V lost 5 bases to trimming and J lost 5 bases, with 14 bases between them. Germline V gene data show CDR1 as LNHNV and CDR2 as YYDKDF (reference sequence). This CDR3 has 14 residues.

The J gene is TRBJ2-1, the V gene TRBV2; 12 bases agree with TRBD2. The CDR3 extends over 15 amino acids. The trim removed 5 bases at V and 14 bases at J, leaving 13 bases unmatched. Germline V gene data show CDR1 as SNHLY and CDR2 as FYNNEI. CDR3 residues: CASSPHSTSGRPEFF. CDR3 DNA sequence: TGTGCCAGCAGTCCACATTCCACTAGCGGGAGGCCAGAGTTCTTC.

The chain links TRBV7-8 to TRBJ2-7; D might be TRBD1 (6 bases). The CDR3 length is 12 residues. V was shortened by 5 bases and J by 5 bases, with 10 bases between the two germline ends. The germline V gene has CDR1 SGHVS and CDR2 FQNEAQ. DNA of the CDR3: TGTGCCAGCAGCCGGGACACGGACGAGCAGTACTTC. This gives the protein CASSRDTDEQYF.

The DNA of the CDR3 is TGCAGTGCTAGGACCAGCGGAACTACCTACAATACGCAGTATTTT. Its translation is CSARTSGTTYNTQYF. The V gene is TRBV20-1, the J gene TRBJ2-3, with D tentatively TRBD2 (5 bases). Germline V CDR1 and CDR2: DFQATT, SNEGSKA (reference sequence). V lost 3 bases to trimming and J lost 7 bases, with 20 bases between them. CDR3 size: 15 residues.

The chain recombines TRBV7-2 with TRBJ2-7, with D perhaps matching TRBD2 (5 bases). Trimming removed 1 base from V and 0 bases from J, with 13 bases in between. The CDR3 consists of 16 residues. Per the germline V gene, CDR1 is SGHTA and CDR2 is FQGNSA. The chain's CDR3 is CASSLGVVGSSYEQYF. DNA for the CDR3: TGTGCCAGCAGCTTAGGGGTAGTGGGGAGCTCCTACGAGCAGTACTTC.

This clonotype was observed a few times. The chain links TRBV29-1 to TRBJ2-7; D perhaps matches TRBD2 (6 bases). CDR1 is SQVTM and CDR2 is ANQGSEA in the germline V gene. CDR3 length: 15 amino acids. V lost 7 bases to trimming and J lost 4 bases, with 23 bases between them. CDR3 residues: CSGKGLRGTQYEQYF. The CDR3 region has the DNA TGCAGCGGGAAAGGACTTCGAGGGACTCAATACGAGCAGTACTTC.

The chain is built from TRBV10-3 and TRBJ2-7; 7 bases match TRBD2. The CDR3 covers 15 residues. After removal of 7 bases from V and 0 bases from J, the junction contained 9 bases not matched to a gene. The germline CDR1 and CDR2 sequences are ENHRY and SYGVKD. CDR3 protein: CAITGGTESSYEQYF. For the CDR3, the DNA is TGTGCCATCACCGGGGGGACGGAGAGCTCCTACGAGCAGTACTTC.

The chain is built from TRBV15 and TRBJ2-5; D uncertain. This CDR3 has 16 residues. V dropped 0 bases and J dropped 2 bases, with 13 bases sitting between them. CDR1 is LNHNV, CDR2 YYDKDF, per germline (reference sequence). CDR3 loop: CATSRELHAAQETQYF. In DNA, the CDR3 is TGTGCCACCAGCAGAGAATTACACGCGGCTCAAGAGACCCAGTACTTC.

The chain combines TRBV7-6 with TRBJ2-7; 7 bases align to TRBD2. This CDR3 is 16 amino acids long. Trimming took 0 bases from V and 6 from J; bases not matched to a gene: 11. The germline gives CDR1 SGHVS, CDR2 FNYEAQ. CDR3 DNA sequence: TGTGCCAGCAGCTTAGCGGGCGGGAGAAGCTCCCGCGAGCAGTACTTC. Protein: CASSLAGGRSSREQYF.

V gene TRBV5-1 combines with J gene TRBJ1-1; D is unresolved. CDR3 size: 13 residues. Trimming took off 1 base at V and 5 bases at J, with 9 bases between the two ends. The germline CDR1 and CDR2 sequences are SGHRS and YFSETQ. CDR3: CASSLTLFTEAFF. The CDR3 DNA reads TGCGCCAGCAGCTTGACACTGTTTACTGAAGCTTTCTTT.

The chain links TRBV4-2 to TRBJ2-2; no firm D call. This CDR3 region has 15 residues. Germline V CDR1 and CDR2: LGHNA, YNFKEQ. The V end lost 0 bases, the J end lost 5 bases, and 10 bases lay between the germline ends. As DNA, the CDR3 is TGTGCCAGCAGCCAAGAATATCAAGGGACCGGGGAGCTGTTTTTT. Amino acid sequence: CASSQEYQGTGELFF.

The chain links TRBV2 to TRBJ2-1; D is possibly TRBD2 (5 bases). Judging by the DNA end, TRBJ2-7 fits better; the J call may be wrong. The CDR3 runs to 13 residues. The germline V gene encodes CDR1 SNHLY and CDR2 FYNNEI. Written as DNA, the CDR3 is TGTGCCAGCAGTCCAGCGGCCTACAATGAGCAGTACTTC. The encoded protein is CASSPAAYNEQYF.

This rearrangement joins TRBV6-6 to TRBJ2-1, with TRBD1 matching over 8 bases. Trimming removed 7 bases from V and 7 bases from J; junction bases left unmatched: 3. CDR1 and CDR2 (germline): MNHNY, SVGAGI (reference sequence). This CDR3 spans 12 amino acids. The DNA of the CDR3 is TGTGCCAGCACATGGACAGGGAATGAGCAGTTCTTC. This encodes CASTWTGNEQFF.

V gene TRBV29-1 combines with J gene TRBJ2-3, with a weak D call TRBD1 (6 bases). V was cut by 1 base and J by 4 bases, with 21 bases left in between. The CDR3 has 17 residues. CDR1 is SQVTM and CDR2 is ANQGSEA in the germline V gene. The CDR3 coding sequence is TGCAGCGTTGAAGCCGTATCCGGGACAATTGTGGCAGATACGCAGTATTTT. Its protein product is CSVEAVSGTIVADTQYF.

This sequence joins TRBV29-1 and TRBJ2-1; D ambiguous. CDR3 size: 13 residues. Germline lookup yields CDR1 SQVTM and CDR2 ANQGSEA. The V gene lost 4 bases and the J gene lost 4 bases, with 11 bases spanning the gap. The DNA of the CDR3 is TGCAGCGTTGGGGTCTACCAATACAATGAGCAGTTCTTC. This translates into CSVGVYQYNEQFF.

The J gene is TRBJ2-7, the V gene TRBV20-1, with 7 bases identical to TRBD1. Unmatched junction bases numbered 11, after V lost 0 bases and J lost 6 bases. The CDR3 length is 15 residues. CDR1 and CDR2 (germline): DFQATT, SNEGSKA (reference sequence). The CDR3 DNA sequence: TGCAGTGCTAGAGACCCAACAGGGGTTCCGGGCGAGCAGTACTTC. Residues: CSARDPTGVPGEQYF.

This chain's CDR3 is CASSSGNPVLVQYF. The CDR3 DNA reads as TGTGCCAGCAGCTCCGGAAACCCGGTTCTGGTGCAGTATTTT. The V call is TRBV7-2, the J call TRBJ2-3; D gene ambiguous. CDR3 size: 14 residues. CDR1 is SGHTA, CDR2 FQGNSA, per germline. Trimming took 4 bases from V and 11 from J, leaving 19 bases between them.

CDR3 loop: CASSYLVGYEQYF. CDR3 bases: TGTGCCAGCAGTTACCTTGTCGGCTACGAGCAGTACTTC. The J gene is TRBJ2-7, the V gene TRBV6-5; D uncertain. V lost 2 bases to trimming and J lost 3 bases, with 8 bases between them. The CDR3 covers 13 residues. Germline CDR1 is MNHEY and CDR2 is SVGAGI.

This clonotype came up a few times. This chain connects TRBV6-5 to TRBJ2-5; D is perhaps TRBD1 or TRBD2 (5 bases each). Germline CDR1 reads MNHEY; CDR2 reads SVGAGI. Trimming took 0 bases from V and 7 from J, leaving 12 bases between them. There are 14 residues in the CDR3. DNA of the CDR3: TGTGCCAGCAGTTACTCGAGGGGACGTGGGACCCAGTACTTC. This sequence encodes CASSYSRGRGTQYF.

This chain connects TRBV6-1 to TRBJ2-3; maybe TRBD1 (6 bases). The CDR3 has 14 amino acids. V was pared by 10 bases and J by 2 bases, with 16 bases between. Germline V gives CDR1 MNHNS, CDR2 SASEGT. The CDR3 is CANEPRGPTDTQYF. In nucleotides, the CDR3 is TGTGCCAACGAACCCAGGGGCCCCACAGATACGCAGTATTTT.

This CDR3 is CSVEGGQGQDTQYF. The CDR3 DNA sequence: TGCAGCGTTGAGGGAGGGCAGGGGCAAGATACGCAGTATTTT. V usage is TRBV29-1 and J usage is TRBJ2-3, with D tentatively TRBD2 (7 bases). This CDR3 contains 14 residues. Per the germline V gene, CDR1 is SQVTM and CDR2 is ANQGSEA. V was trimmed by 3 bases and J by 5 bases, leaving 15 bases between them.

CDR3: CASSRQDAGANVLTF. CDR3 bases: TGCGCCAGCAGCAGACAGGACGCTGGGGCCAACGTCCTGACTTTC. The chain employs TRBV5-1 and TRBJ2-6, with a weak D call TRBD1 (6 bases). The ends were cut back, 4 bases at V and 2 bases at J, with 10 bases in the middle. Germline loops: CDR1 SGHRS, CDR2 YFSETQ. The CDR3 spans 15 residues.